One T cell receptor (beta chain) is described in this entry. Its antigen is not yet known. The sample holds no much larger clone one base away, and base qualities are not on file. This specimen comes from a study of blood T cell repertoires in COVID-19 (dated by TCRdb to 2019 to 2021). The study in broad terms: Collaborator samples came from the United States, Italy and Spain and covered acute and convalescent phases of COVID-19. The prospective study material was composed of cDNA or gDNA derived from T cells, B-cell-depleted T cells, or PBMCs. Deeply sampled blood TCRbeta repertoires from subjects exposed to, actively infected with, or recovered from COVID-19 were included in the dataset. A freely available public database, intended as a resource for researchers studying the immune response to SARS-CoV-2, is where the repertoires were released. Samples came from the ongoing ImmuneRACE study (first 160 participants) plus 1,254 subjects from 6 global collaborators. A de-identified subject ID, COVID-19 status, age in years and sex were almost always included in the sample metadata. HLA class I and class II types, where available, came from metadata supplied by the sample provider rather than from assay-based typing.

Collaborating institutions collected whole blood in K2EDTA tubes following their own protocols. For TCRbeta analysis, collaborator samples were shipped as frozen whole blood, as isolated PBMCs, or as DNA extracted from either sample type. TCRbeta CDR3 regions were amplified from genomic DNA by means of the immunoSEQ Assay, a bias-controlled multiplex PCR. Processing in the source paper ran as follows. Within the assay, amplification of reference gene primers was used to estimate how many nucleated cells each sample contained. Sequence reads were collapsed and filtered to measure the absolute abundance of every unique TCRbeta CDR3 rearrangement. For each sample, productive Simpson clonality was calculated by taking the square root of Simpson's diversity index across productive rearrangements. The table comes from immuneACCESS by way of TCRdb, which keeps in-frame sequences with V and J called. Part of the clones is missing from these tables; in studies checked, under half for an unresolved V gene and the rest for unknown reasons. V, J and clone size reflect that table, while D and trimming were determined from the DNA. Counted in this sample were 93,000 or so clones; about 89% of them appeared once. Approximately 3.5% of the sample goes to the ten largest clones.

Beyond this particular receptor, the publication reports: The quantity of clinical and demographic metadata differed by source and by participant and was supplied without curation.

The trim is 9 bases for V and 8 bases for J, with a gap of 11 bases between the germline ends. There are 11 amino acids in the CDR3, from cysteine to phenylalanine inclusive. The read is trimmed to its CDR3 DNA, 33 bases read in frame from base 1. The rearranged chain carries TRBV12-3 or TRBV12-4 and TRBJ2-1, with no D gene named confidently. The source is an older woman with acute or convalescent COVID-19. Specimen: peripheral blood. The DNA sequence is TGTGCCAGTTTGTTTGGAGATGAGCAGTTCTTC. This codes for CASLFGDEQFF.